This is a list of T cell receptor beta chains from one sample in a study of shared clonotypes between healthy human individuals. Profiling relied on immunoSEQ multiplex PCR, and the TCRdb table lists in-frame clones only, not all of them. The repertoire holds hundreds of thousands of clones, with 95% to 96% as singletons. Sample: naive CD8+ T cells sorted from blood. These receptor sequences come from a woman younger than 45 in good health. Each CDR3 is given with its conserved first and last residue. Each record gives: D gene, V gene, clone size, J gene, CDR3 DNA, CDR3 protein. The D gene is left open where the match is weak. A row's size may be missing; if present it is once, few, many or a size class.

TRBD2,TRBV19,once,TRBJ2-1,TGTGCCAGTAGTTTGGGACTATACAATGAGCAGTTCTTC,CASSLGLYNEQFF
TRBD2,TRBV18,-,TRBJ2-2,TGTGCCAGCTCACCGGTACTAGCGGGACGGACCGGGGAGCTGTTTTTT,CASSPVLAGRTGELFF
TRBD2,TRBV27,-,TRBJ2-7,TGTGCCAGCAGTTCGGGGACTAGCGGGAGGGGCGAGCAGTACTTC,CASSSGTSGRGEQYF
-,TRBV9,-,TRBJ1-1,TGTGCCAGCAGCGACCGCGGGGAGGTTGAAGCTTTCTTT,CASSDRGEVEAFF
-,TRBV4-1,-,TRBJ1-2,TGCGCCAGCAGCCAAGGAGAATACACCTATGGCTACACCTTC,CASSQGEYTYGYTF
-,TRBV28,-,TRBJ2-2,TGTGCCAGCAGTTCGCCCACCGGGCAAATGAACACCGGGGAGCTGTTTTTT,CASSSPTGQMNTGELFF
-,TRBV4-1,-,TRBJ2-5,TGCGCCAGCAGCCCCCGCTTTGGCGGGATTCAAGAGACCCAGTACTTC,CASSPRFGGIQETQYF
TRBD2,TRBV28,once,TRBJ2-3,TGTGCCAGCAGTTCTTTGTGGCGGGAGAAAACAGATACGCAGTATTTT,CASSSLWREKTDTQYF
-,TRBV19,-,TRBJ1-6,TGTGCCAGTATGGGGGGGCGCACCCTCCACTTT,CASMGGRTLHF
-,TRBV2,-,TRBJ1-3,TGTGCCAGCAGTCCCGGGAGGGAGGGGATAGGAAACACCATATATTTT,CASSPGREGIGNTIYF
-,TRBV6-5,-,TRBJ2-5,TGTGCCAGCAGTTACGGCGGGGTTAAGGAGACCCAGTACTTC,CASSYGGVKETQYF
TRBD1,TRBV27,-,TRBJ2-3,TGTGCCAGCAGTCCCGGGACAGCATACACAGATACGCAGTATTTT,CASSPGTAYTDTQYF
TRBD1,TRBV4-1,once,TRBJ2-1,TGCGCCAGCAGCCAGAGGGGGCCGGACAATGAGCAGTTCTTC,CASSQRGPDNEQFF
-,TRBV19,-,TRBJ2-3,TGTGCCAGTACCCTAGTCGTCGGCACAGATACGCAGTATTTT,CASTLVVGTDTQYF
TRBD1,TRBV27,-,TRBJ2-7,TGTGCCACCGGGACAGGGGGGTCCTACGAGCAGTACTTC,CATGTGGSYEQYF
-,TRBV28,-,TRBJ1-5,TGTGCCAGCAGTTTCGCAGGGCTAAATCAGCCCCAGCATTTT,CASSFAGLNQPQHF
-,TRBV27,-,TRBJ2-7,TGTGCCAGCAGTTTATGGTGCAGACTAAGGGGTAGGGACGAGCAGTACTTC,CASSLWCRLRGRDEQYF
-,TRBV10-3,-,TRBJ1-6,TGTGCCATCAGTGAGTCGGGGGAGGTGTGGGGTTCACCCCTCCACTTT,CAISESGEVWGSPLHF
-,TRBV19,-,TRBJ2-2,TGTGCCAGTAGTCGTCCAGGGTCGGACACCGGGGAGCTGTTTTTT,CASSRPGSDTGELFF
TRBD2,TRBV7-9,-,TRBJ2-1,TGTGCCAGCAGCTTAGAGGGACTAGCTGGTGAGCAGTTCTTC,CASSLEGLAGEQFF
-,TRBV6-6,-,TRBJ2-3,TGTGCCAGCAGTCCTTGGTTGGGTGGGATCACAGATACGCAGTATTTT,CASSPWLGGITDTQYF
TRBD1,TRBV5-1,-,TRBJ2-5,TGCGCCAGCAGCTTCTCCGAGACAGGGGGCGCAGAGACCCAGTACTTC,CASSFSETGGAETQYF
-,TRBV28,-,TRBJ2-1,TGTGCCAGCAGTTTACTAATGAGACGAGCGGTGAGGTCCTACAATGAGCAGTTCTTC,CASSLLMRRAVRSYNEQFF
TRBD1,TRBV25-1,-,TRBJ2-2,TGTGCCAGCAGCAAAGGACAGGGCCTGAACACCGGGGAGCTGTTTTTT,CASSKGQGLNTGELFF
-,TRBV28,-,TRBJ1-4,TGTGCCAGCAGTTTTAGATCTTTTGGTAATGAAAAACTGTTTTTT,CASSFRSFGNEKLFF
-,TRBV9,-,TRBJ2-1,TGTGCCAGCAGCCCCTCTGGGAGCTTTTTCAATGAGCAGTTCTTC,CASSPSGSFFNEQFF
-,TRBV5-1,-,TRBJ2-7,TGCGCCAGCAGCTTTAGACGCCAAACCCCCACCTACGAGCAGTACTTC,CASSFRRQTPTYEQYF